The clone carrying this TCR beta chain turned up a few times. Its specificity is unknown. The CDR3 runs 15 residues. Germline assignment: CDR1 SGHTA and CDR2 FQGNSA. Trimming stripped 3 bases from V and 2 bases from J, with 12 bases between. Sample time point: patch test 1, 2 weeks after DPC sensitization. Treatment described: therapeutic diphenylcyclopropenone sensitization with weekly scalp DPC. One entry per CDR3 protein, called by TCRdb with MiXCR from the RACE reads. The sample includes about 340,000 distinct CDR3 sequences, approximately 6.3% of them seen just once. This sample is part of a study of human T cells and chemical hapten exposure. Study-wide points: TCRs exceeding a frequency of 1 in 1000 stayed unchanged under DPC sensitization.

The source of this sequence is a woman under 30 with alopecia areata. Some clones in this sample may be carry-over from other donors' samples. The sample in question was whole blood, obtained in connection with sensitization to the hapten diphenylcyclopropenone (DPC). This chain connects TRBV7-2 to TRBJ2-3; D perhaps matches TRBD1 (6 bases). The CDR3 sequence: CASSFRQANTDTQYF. Written as DNA, the CDR3 is TGTGCCAGCAGCTTCCGACAGGCCAACACAGATACGCAGTATTTT.